Listed below are T cell receptor beta chains from one sample, sequenced in a study of vaccination and CD4 T cells after COVID-19. TCRdb reprocessed the PCR reads via MiXCR and lists one record per CDR3 protein. The data show about 20,000 distinct CDR3 sequences, around 45% seen once. These receptors' antigens are unknown. The input for sequencing was CD4+ T cells from blood, cultured in vitro, taken after SARS-CoV-2 vaccination. The receptors stem from a human donor who had recovered from COVID-19. The CDR3 runs from the conserved cysteine through the conserved F or W. A D gene is named only where the DNA matches it firmly. Size is omitted from some rows. Given values are once, few, many or a class for expanded clones.

V gene	J gene	clone size	CDR3 length	D gene	CDR3 DNA	CDR3 protein
TRBV7-7	TRBJ1-1	NA	13	NA	TGTGCCAGCAGCCTGCGTTTCGACACTGAAGCTTTCTTT	CASSLRFDTEAFF
TRBV20-1	TRBJ1-4	NA	13	TRBD1	TGCAGTGCTAGTAGGACAGGAGGTGAAAAACTGTTTTTT	CSASRTGGEKLFF
TRBV7-2	TRBJ1-1	few	13	NA	TGTGCCAGCAGTCTTTCGCGGAACACTGAAGCTTTCTTT	CASSLSRNTEAFF
TRBV6-2/TRBV6-3	TRBJ1-3	NA	15	TRBD1	TGTGCCAGCGGGGAACAGGGGAGCTCTGGAAACACCATATATTTT	CASGEQGSSGNTIYF
TRBV15	TRBJ1-2	NA	12	NA	TGTGCCACCAGCAGAGTATCGGGTGGCTACACCTTC	CATSRVSGGYTF
TRBV20-1	TRBJ1-5	NA	16	NA	TGCAGTGCTAAAACCATCAGGGGAATCTTTAATCAGCCCCAGCATTTT	CSAKTIRGIFNQPQHF
TRBV6-1	TRBJ2-1	NA	16	TRBD2	TGTGCCAGCAGTCCCGGGGGCGGGAGGTCTCCTAATGAGCAGTTCTTC	CASSPGGGRSPNEQFF
TRBV7-6	TRBJ2-5	NA	13	NA	TGTGCCAGCAGCTTTGAAGTGTGGGAGACCCAGTACTTC	CASSFEVWETQYF
TRBV6-1	TRBJ2-3	few	16	TRBD2	TGTGCCAGCAGTCTCCTAGCGGGGGGGCAGTTAGATACGCAGTATTTT	CASSLLAGGQLDTQYF
TRBV6-5	TRBJ2-7	NA	16	TRBD2	TGTGCCAGCAGTTCTAGCGGGGGGTCCTCCTCCTACGAGCAGTACTTC	CASSSSGGSSSYEQYF
TRBV6-1	TRBJ2-1	few	13	NA	TGTGCCAGCAGCCCCAGGAACTACAATGAGCAGTTCTTC	CASSPRNYNEQFF
TRBV7-2	TRBJ1-2	few	15	NA	TGTGCCAGCAGCTTAGGACCGGAGCGAGGGCTTGGCTACACCTTC	CASSLGPERGLGYTF
TRBV27	TRBJ1-6	NA	18	NA	TGTGCCAGCAGTTTATTCCCCCTACAGAGCTCCTATAATTCACCCCTCCACTTT	CASSLFPLQSSYNSPLHF